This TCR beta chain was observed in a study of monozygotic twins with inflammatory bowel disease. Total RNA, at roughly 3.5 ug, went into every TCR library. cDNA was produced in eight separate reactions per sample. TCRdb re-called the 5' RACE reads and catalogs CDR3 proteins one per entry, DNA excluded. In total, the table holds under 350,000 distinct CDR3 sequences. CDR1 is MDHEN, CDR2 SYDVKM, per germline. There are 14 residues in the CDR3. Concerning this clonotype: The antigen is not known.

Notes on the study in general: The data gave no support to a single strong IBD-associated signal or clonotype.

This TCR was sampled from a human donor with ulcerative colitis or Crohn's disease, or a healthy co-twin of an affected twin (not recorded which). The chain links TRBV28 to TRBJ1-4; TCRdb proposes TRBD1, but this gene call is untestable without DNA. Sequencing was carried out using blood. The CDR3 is CASKQGASREKLFF.